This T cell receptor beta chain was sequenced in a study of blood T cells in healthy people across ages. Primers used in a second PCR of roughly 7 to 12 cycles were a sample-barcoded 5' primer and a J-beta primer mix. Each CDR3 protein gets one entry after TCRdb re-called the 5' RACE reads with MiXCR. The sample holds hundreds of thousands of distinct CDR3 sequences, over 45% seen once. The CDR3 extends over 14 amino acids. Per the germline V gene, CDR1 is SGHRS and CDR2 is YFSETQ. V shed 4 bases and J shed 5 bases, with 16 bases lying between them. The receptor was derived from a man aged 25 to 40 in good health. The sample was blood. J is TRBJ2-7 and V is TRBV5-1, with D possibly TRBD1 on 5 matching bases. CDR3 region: CASSPSGYIDEQYF. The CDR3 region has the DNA TGCGCCAGCAGCCCCTCAGGGTATATCGACGAGCAGTACTTC.